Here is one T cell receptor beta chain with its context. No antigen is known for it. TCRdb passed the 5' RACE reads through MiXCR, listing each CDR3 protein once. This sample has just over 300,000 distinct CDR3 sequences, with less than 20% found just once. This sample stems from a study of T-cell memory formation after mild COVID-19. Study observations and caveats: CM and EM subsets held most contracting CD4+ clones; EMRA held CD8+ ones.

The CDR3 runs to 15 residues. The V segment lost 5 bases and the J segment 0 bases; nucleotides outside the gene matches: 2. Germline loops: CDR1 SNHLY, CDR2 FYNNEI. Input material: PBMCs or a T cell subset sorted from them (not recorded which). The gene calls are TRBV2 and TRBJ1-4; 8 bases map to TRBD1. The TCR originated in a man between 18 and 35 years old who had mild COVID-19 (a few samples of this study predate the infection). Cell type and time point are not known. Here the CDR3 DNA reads TGTGCCAGCAGTTGGGACAGGTCAACTAATGAAAAACTGTTTTTT. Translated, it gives CASSWDRSTNEKLFF.